This T cell receptor beta chain was sequenced during a study of blood T cells in healthy people across ages. Germline-derived CDR1 and CDR2 are MDHEN and SYDVKM. This CDR3 is 16 amino acids long. The trim removed 1 base at V and 1 base at J, leaving 2 bases unmatched. General observations from the study: Whereas aged donors had fewer naive CD4+ cells, long-lived donors had more of them and higher diversity.

As for this clonotype: As yet, its antigen is unknown.

Next came a second PCR, run for about 7 to 12 cycles, which used a sample-barcoded 5' primer along with a J-beta primer mix. TCRdb re-derived calls from the 5' RACE reads in MiXCR, one entry per CDR3 protein. Of just under 750,000 distinct CDR3 sequences detected, about a fifth appear once; the ten largest clones hold 22%. Caucasian, healthy and from Russia, the donors were aged between about 6 and 90. The clonotype was recovered from a man between 65 and 85 years old in good health. Source material: blood. This chain connects TRBV28 to TRBJ2-3; 10 bases are shared with TRBD2. In nucleotides, the CDR3 is TGTGCCAGCAGTTTATTAGCGGGGGGACGCACAGATACGCAGTATTTT. Translated, it gives CASSLLAGGRTDTQYF.